One T cell receptor beta chain is described in this entry. The target antigen is unknown. PBMCs were sourced from more than 9 ml fresh peripheral blood. The entry originates in a study of T cells in Graves' hyperthyroidism and ophthalmopathy. General observations from the study: Most thyroid clonotypes expanded above 0.001 appeared in blood too.

Amplified regions were TCR beta CDR3 sequences from RNA transcripts. RT-PCR in the first round (using the HTBI primer set) targeted the TCR CDR3. Using its own MiXCR run on the multiplex PCR reads, TCRdb lists one record per CDR3 protein. The table lists about 520,000 distinct CDR3 sequences, roughly 20% of them singletons. Material for sequencing was blood. This receptor was obtained from a young man with Graves' hyperthyroidism.

The CDR3 spells CASSEDWSLMNTEAFF. CDR3 DNA sequence: TGTGCCAGCAGTGAAGACTGGTCACTAATGAACACTGAAGCTTTCTTT. This chain links TRBV6-1 with TRBJ1-1; D is unclear. Germline CDR1 reads MNHNS; CDR2 reads SASEGT. The CDR3 runs to 16 residues. V lost 1 base, J lost 0 bases, and 12 bases lay in between.